This passage covers 20 T cell receptor beta chains from one sample sequenced in a study of T cells in localized non-small cell lung cancer (dated by TCRdb to the early 2020s). Library preparation used the immunoSEQ multiplex PCR assay. Imported from immuneACCESS, the table was reduced by TCRdb to in-frame sequences with V and J called. These copies leave out some clones; in studies compared against another copy, an unresolved V gene accounts for under half, and the cause of the remainder is not known. Within this sample are approximately 3,100 clones, with less than 30% of them counted one time only. The ten largest clones take up around 8.3% of the sample. The sequencing here drew on normal lung tissue next to the tumor, taken before any cancer treatment. The source is a woman between 35 and 70 years old with stage I lung adenocarcinoma.

In this sample, this clone turned up once. This rearrangement joins TRBV18 to TRBJ1-2, with D possibly matching TRBD1 (6 bases). The CDR3 contains 12 residues. Germline lookup yields CDR1 KGHSH and CDR2 LQKENI. V was clipped by 8 bases and J by 4 bases, with 11 bases between them. The CDR3 region is CASAGQSYGYTF. In nucleotides, the CDR3 is TGTGCCAGCGCAGGACAGAGCTATGGCTACACCTTC. Combining the CDR3 with reference TRBV18 and TRBJ1-2 gives the whole variable domain NAGVMQNPRHLVRRRGQEARLRCSPMKGHSHVYWYRQLPEEGLKFMVYLQKENIIDESGMPKERFSAEFPKEGPSILRIQQVVRGDSAAYFCASAGQSYGYTFGSGTRLTVV.

This chain links TRBV6-8 with TRBJ1-1; D is ambiguous. CDR1 and CDR2 from the germline V gene are MNHGY and SAAAGT. The germline V and J ends were trimmed by 5 bases and 0 bases, with 13 bases remaining between them. The CDR3 runs 15 residues. The CDR3 loop reads CASSAQVTMNTEAFF. The DNA for the CDR3 is TGTGCCAGCAGTGCGCAGGTGACCATGAACACTGAAGCTTTCTTT.

The rearrangement joins TRBV5-1 to TRBJ2-2; D perhaps matches TRBD2 (5 bases). Germline CDR1 and CDR2: SGHRS and YFSETQ. Trimming shortened V by 0 bases and J by 5 bases, and 14 bases separated the two germline ends. The CDR3 has 16 residues. CDR3 nucleotides: TGCGCCAGCAGCTTGGCCATGCAGCCGGGGACCGGGGAGCTGTTTTTT. It translates to CASSLAMQPGTGELFF.

J is TRBJ1-1 and V is TRBV30; 9 bases fit TRBD1. The CDR3 totals 15 residues. Unmatched junction bases numbered 8, after V lost 5 bases and J lost 1 base. The germline V gene has CDR1 GTSNPN and CDR2 SVGIG (reference sequence). The CDR3 is CAWGDPQGANTEAFF. The CDR3 DNA follows: TGTGCCTGGGGGGACCCACAGGGGGCGAACACTGAAGCTTTCTTT. The full variable domain, with the rest looked up from reference TRBV30 and TRBJ1-1, is SQTIHQWPATLVQPVGSPLSLECTVEGTSNPNLYWYRQAAGRGLQLLFYSVGIGQISSEVPQNLSASRPQDRQFILSSKKLLLSDSGFYLCAWGDPQGANTEAFFGQGTRLTVV.

This chain links TRBV7-6 with TRBJ2-3, with TRBD1 matching over 9 bases. Germline assignment: CDR1 SGHVS and CDR2 FNYEAQ. Trimming removed 1 base from V and 0 bases from J; junction bases left unmatched: 5. This CDR3 region has 17 residues. CDR3 DNA: TGTGCCAGCAGCTTAGGAGGGACAGGGACTAGCACAGATACGCAGTATTTT. This translates into CASSLGGTGTSTDTQYF.

This clone was counted between two and nine times. The chain joins TRBV4-1 to TRBJ2-7; no clear D. The CDR3 runs 17 residues. Trimming cost V 1 base and J 0 bases, with 16 bases left between them. Looked up from germline, CDR1 is MGHRA and CDR2 is YSYEKL. In nucleotides, the CDR3 is TGCGCCAGCAGCCAAGTGGATTTCGTAGGCGGCTCCTACGAGCAGTACTTC. As protein: CASSQVDFVGGSYEQYF.

This clone has only one observation. V gene TRBV18 combines with J gene TRBJ1-1; D remains ambiguous. Per the germline V gene, CDR1 is KGHSH and CDR2 is LQKENI. V shed 3 bases and J shed 0 bases, with 11 bases lying between them. The CDR3 has 15 residues. CDR3 DNA: TGTGCCAGCTCACCTAACTGGTCCCTGAACACTGAAGCTTTCTTT. It specifies CASSPNWSLNTEAFF.

The chain couples TRBV6-8 to TRBJ2-7; 12 bases are shared with TRBD1. Germline V gives CDR1 MNHGY, CDR2 SAAAGT. After removal of 10 bases from V and 5 bases from J, the junction contained 9 bases not matched to a gene. The CDR3 runs to 14 residues. The DNA of the CDR3 is TGTGCCATCGGAACGGGACAGGGGGCCAACGAGCAGTACTTC. This encodes CAIGTGQGANEQYF.

This clone was detected only once. The rearrangement joins TRBV12-5 to TRBJ2-6; possibly TRBD2 for D (5 bases). Trimming removed 4 bases from V and 1 base from J, with 17 bases in between. The CDR3 consists of 18 residues. Germline CDR1 LGHNT, CDR2 FRNRAP. CDR3 in DNA: TGTGCTAGTGGTTGGGCTTTGGGAGCCGAGTCTGGGGCCAACGTCCTGACTTTC. Translation gives CASGWALGAESGANVLTF.

The chain is built from TRBV25-1 and TRBJ1-5; weak D call: TRBD1 (5 bases). This CDR3 comprises 14 residues. Germline V gene sequence: CDR1 MGHDK, CDR2 SYGVNS. With 4 bases removed from V and 6 bases from J, the gap between germline ends came to 13 bases. This CDR3 reads CASSVTESVQPQHF. The CDR3 region has the DNA TGTGCCAGCAGTGTGACAGAATCCGTTCAGCCCCAGCATTTT.

The chain couples TRBV6-8 to TRBJ2-5; unclear D gene. Trimming shortened V by 7 bases and J by 5 bases, and 11 bases separated the two germline ends. CDR1 and CDR2 (germline): MNHGY, SAAAGT. The CDR3 runs 12 residues. The CDR3 region is CASTRARETQYF. In nucleotides, the CDR3 is TGTGCCAGCACAAGGGCGAGGGAGACCCAGTACTTC.

The chain carries TRBV5-1 and TRBJ1-2; perhaps TRBD1 as D (5 bases). Germline V gene sequence: CDR1 SGHRS, CDR2 YFSETQ. The CDR3 contains 17 residues. V was pared by 3 bases and J by 2 bases, with 20 bases between. The chain's CDR3 is CASSSTEDPRGNYGYTF. The DNA of the CDR3 is TGCGCCAGCAGCTCGACAGAGGACCCGAGGGGCAACTATGGCTACACCTTC.

The rearrangement links TRBV18 to TRBJ2-1; 11 positions match TRBD2. The germline V gene has CDR1 KGHSH and CDR2 LQKENI. The CDR3 is 15 residues long. J gave up 8 bases and V 4 bases, and 7 bases lay outside the gene matches. In DNA, the CDR3 is TGTGCCAGCTCACAAGGGACTAGCGGTTTCGATGAGCAGTTCTTC. The encoded protein is CASSQGTSGFDEQFF.

V and J are TRBV11-3 and TRBJ1-4; D gene ambiguous. This CDR3 has 17 amino acids. Trimming removed 4 bases at V and 2 bases at J, with 17 bases between. The germline V gene encodes CDR1 SGHNT and CDR2 YENEEA. The CDR3 protein is CASSWRGVGGTNEKLFF. The CDR3 region has the DNA TGTGCCAGCAGCTGGCGAGGAGTAGGAGGGACTAATGAAAAACTGTTTTTT.

V and J are TRBV10-1 and TRBJ2-1; 14 bases are shared with TRBD2. Germline V CDR1 and CDR2: WNHNN, SYGVQD (reference sequence). Germline trimming cut 0 bases from V and 5 bases from J; bases unmatched to any gene: 0. The CDR3 is made up of 16 amino acids. The chain's CDR3 is CASSESGLAGDNEQFF. The DNA of the CDR3 is TGCGCCAGCAGTGAGTCGGGACTAGCGGGGGACAATGAGCAGTTCTTC.

This clone is large by share. The chain joins TRBV19 to TRBJ1-4; maybe TRBD1 (6 bases). The CDR3 is made up of 16 amino acids. V lost 4 bases to trimming and J lost 9 bases, with 21 bases between them. Germline V gene lookup returns CDR1 LNHDA and CDR2 SQIVND (reference sequence). CDR3 in amino acids: CASSKGQGPAAKKLFF. The CDR3 DNA is TGTGCCAGTAGTAAAGGGCAGGGGCCCGCGGCGAAAAAACTGTTTTTT.

This rearrangement joins TRBV30 to TRBJ2-7, with unresolved D. CDR1 GTSNPN and CDR2 SVGIG come from the germline V gene (reference sequence). Deletions cut 0 bases from V and 2 bases from J, with 5 bases between. This CDR3 is built from 12 residues. The CDR3 here is CAWSVSTYEQYF. For the CDR3, the DNA is TGTGCCTGGAGTGTCAGCACCTACGAGCAGTACTTC.

The chain recombines TRBV19 with TRBJ2-3; D might be TRBD1 (6 bases). Trimming cost V 0 bases and J 4 bases, with 26 bases left between them. CDR1 is LNHDA, CDR2 SQIVND, per germline (reference sequence). This CDR3 contains 20 residues. Here the CDR3 reads CASSIDRRLQGIPNPDTQYF. In nucleotides, the CDR3 is TGTGCCAGTAGTATAGATCGGAGGCTACAGGGAATCCCCAACCCAGATACGCAGTATTTT. Using reference TRBV19 and TRBJ2-3 for the parts outside the CDR3, the full variable domain is DGGITQSPKYLFRKEGQNVTLSCEQNLNHDAMYWYRQDPGQGLRLIYYSQIVNDFQKGDIAEGYSVSREKKESFPLTVTSAQKNPTAFYLCASSIDRRLQGIPNPDTQYFGPGTRLTVL.

Only one count was recorded for this clone. The chain couples TRBV18 to TRBJ2-7; D might be TRBD1 (5 bases). Germline V gene sequence: CDR1 KGHSH, CDR2 LQKENI. The ends were cut back, 3 bases at V and 6 bases at J, with 12 bases in the middle. CDR3 length: 13 amino acids. The CDR3 loop is CASSPLREGEQYF. DNA for the CDR3: TGTGCCAGCTCACCTCTCAGGGAAGGCGAGCAGTACTTC.

By its share, this clone is medium-sized (0.01 to 0.1%). V is TRBV4-1 and J is TRBJ2-1, with 10 bases fitting TRBD2. This CDR3 spans 16 amino acids. Germline assignment: CDR1 MGHRA and CDR2 YSYEKL. V lost 0 bases, J lost 4 bases, and 3 bases stayed unmatched. The DNA of the CDR3 is TGCGCCAGCAGCCAAGAACCTAGCGGGAGTTACAATGAGCAGTTCTTC. As protein: CASSQEPSGSYNEQFF.